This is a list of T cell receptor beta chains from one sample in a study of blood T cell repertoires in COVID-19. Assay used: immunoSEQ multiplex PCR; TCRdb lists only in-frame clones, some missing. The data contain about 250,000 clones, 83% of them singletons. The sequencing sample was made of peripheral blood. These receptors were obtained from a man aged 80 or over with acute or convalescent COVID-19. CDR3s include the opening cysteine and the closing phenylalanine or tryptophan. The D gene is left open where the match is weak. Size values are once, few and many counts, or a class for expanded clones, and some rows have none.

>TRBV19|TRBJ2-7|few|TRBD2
TGTGCCAGTAGTCCCCCCTCGGGGCGGGAGGCCAAAGAGCAGTACTTC
CASSPPSGREAKEQYF
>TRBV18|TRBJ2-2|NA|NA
TGTGCCAGCTCACCACAGGGGCTACACACCGGGGAGCTGTTTTTT
CASSPQGLHTGELFF
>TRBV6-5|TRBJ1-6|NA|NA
TGTGCCAGCAATTCAGTTCCTCCGGGTAATTCACCCCTCCACTTT
CASNSVPPGNSPLHF
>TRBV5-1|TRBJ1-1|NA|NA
TGCGCCAGCAGCTTGGGGGGCTCGACTGAAGCTTTCTTT
CASSLGGSTEAFF
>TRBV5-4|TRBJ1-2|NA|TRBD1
TGTGCCAGCAGCTTGGACGGACAGGGTTTCTATGGCTACACCTTC
CASSLDGQGFYGYTF
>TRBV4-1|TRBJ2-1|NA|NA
TGCGCCAGCAGCCAAGGGCCAGACAATGAGCAGTTCTTC
CASSQGPDNEQFF
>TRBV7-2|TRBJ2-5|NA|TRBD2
TGTGCCAGCAGCTTAGTTGCGGGGGTCGGAGAGACCCAGTACTTC
CASSLVAGVGETQYF
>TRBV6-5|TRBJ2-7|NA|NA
TGTGCCAGTGGGAGAACCTACGAGCAGTACTTC
CASGRTYEQYF
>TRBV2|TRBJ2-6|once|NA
TGTGCCAGCAGTACGATCCAGGGGATCTCTGGGGCCAACGTCCTGACTTTC
CASSTIQGISGANVLTF
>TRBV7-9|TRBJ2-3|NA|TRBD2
TGTGCCAGCAGCTTAGCTCTAGCGGGAGGAATCACAGATACGCAGTATTTT
CASSLALAGGITDTQYF
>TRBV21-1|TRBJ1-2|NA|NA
TGTGCCAGCAGCAAAGAGAGGACAGACTATGGCTACACCTTC
CASSKERTDYGYTF
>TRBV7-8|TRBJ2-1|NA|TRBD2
TGTGCCAGCAGCTTAAGCCAGCCCGGGACTAGCTTTTACGTGCAGTTCTTC
CASSLSQPGTSFYVQFF
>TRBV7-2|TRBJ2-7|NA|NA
TGTGCCAGCAGCTTAGTAGGGTCGGGGACAACGGCCTACGAGCAGTACTTC
CASSLVGSGTTAYEQYF
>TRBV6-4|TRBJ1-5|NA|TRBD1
TGTGCCAGCAGTGCCGGACAGGGAGAAGGTCAGCCCCAGCATTTT
CASSAGQGEGQPQHF
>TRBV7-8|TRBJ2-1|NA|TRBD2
TGTGCCAGCAGCCTTCTAGCGGGGGGGCCCTACAATGAGCAGTTCTTC
CASSLLAGGPYNEQFF
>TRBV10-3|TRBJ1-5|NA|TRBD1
TGTGCCATCAGTGAGTATGGGACAGAGAATCTTCAGCCCCAGCATTTT
CAISEYGTENLQPQHF
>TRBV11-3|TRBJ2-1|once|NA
TGTGCCAGCAGCTTAGATGGGCAGTTACAATATGAGCAGTTCTTC
CASSLDGQLQYEQFF
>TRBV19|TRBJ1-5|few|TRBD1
TGTGCCAGTAGTATCGATTCTCCAAGGGGACAGGGCTCCTTTAGGACCCAGCATTTT
CASSIDSPRGQGSFRTQHF
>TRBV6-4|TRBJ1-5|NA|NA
TGTGCCAGCAGTGAAGAGGGTGGCAGCAATCAGCCCCAGCATTTT
CASSEEGGSNQPQHF
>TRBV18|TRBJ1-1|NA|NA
TGTGCCAGCTCACCACTTGCGGGGGCAATGAACACTGAAGCTTTCTTT
CASSPLAGAMNTEAFF
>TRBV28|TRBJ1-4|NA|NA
TGTGCCAGCAGTTTGGATTTTACATTTCTGGGGCCGAGGCTCACAACTAATGAAAAACTGTTTTTT
CASSLDFTFLGPRLTTNEKLFF
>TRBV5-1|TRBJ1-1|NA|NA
TGCGCCAGCAGCCCCACGGGTGGCAGCACTGAAGCTTTCTTT
CASSPTGGSTEAFF
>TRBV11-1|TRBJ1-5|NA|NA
TGTGCCAGCAGCCGGACAAGCAATCAGCCCCAGCATTTT
CASSRTSNQPQHF
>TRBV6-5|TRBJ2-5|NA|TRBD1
TGTGCCAGCAGGGAGGGAACAGGGGGCTCAGAGACCCAGTACTTC
CASREGTGGSETQYF
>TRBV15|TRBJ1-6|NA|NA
TGTGCCACCAGCAGAGACGGGGTGACGAGGGGGTCACCCCTCCACTTT
CATSRDGVTRGSPLHF
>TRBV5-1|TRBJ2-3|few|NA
TGCGCCAGCAGCTTGGTGTCGGTGGATACGCAGTATTTT
CASSLVSVDTQYF
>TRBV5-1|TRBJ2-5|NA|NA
TGCGCCAGCAGCCCCTTCGAGAGGGGGACAGAGACCCAGTACTTC
CASSPFERGTETQYF
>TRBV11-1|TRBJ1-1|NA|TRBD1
TGTGCCAGCAGCTCCGGGACAGGTTTGAACACTGAAGCTTTCTTT
CASSSGTGLNTEAFF
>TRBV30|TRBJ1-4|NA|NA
TGTGCCTGGAGACACACCGGGACAACTAATGAAAAACTGTTTTTT
CAWRHTGTTNEKLFF
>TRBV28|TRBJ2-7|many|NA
TGTGCCAGCAGTTTTCCCCCAGCGGACGAGCAGTACTTC
CASSFPPADEQYF
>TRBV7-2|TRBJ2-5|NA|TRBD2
TGTGCCAGCAGCCCGGGACTAGCGGCTTACCAAGAGACCCAGTACTTC
CASSPGLAAYQETQYF
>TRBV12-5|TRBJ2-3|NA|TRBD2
TGTGCTAGTGCGACTAGCGGGGGGGCAGATACGCAGTATTTT
CASATSGGADTQYF
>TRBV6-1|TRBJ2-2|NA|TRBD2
TGTGCCAGCAGTGAACTGACTAGCGGGAGTATAGGGGAGCTGTTTTTT
CASSELTSGSIGELFF
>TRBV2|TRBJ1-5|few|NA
TGTGCCAGCAGTGAGGGGGCAGGGAATCAGCCCCAGCATTTT
CASSEGAGNQPQHF
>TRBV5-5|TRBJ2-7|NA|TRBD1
TGTGCCAGCAGCTTTTTTATTCAGGGGGATGCCTACGAGCAGTACTTC
CASSFFIQGDAYEQYF
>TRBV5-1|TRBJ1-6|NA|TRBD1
TGCGCCAGCAGCTTGGACGGGGACAGGGTCTCACCCCTCCACTTT
CASSLDGDRVSPLHF
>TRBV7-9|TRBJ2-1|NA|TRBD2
TGTGCCAGCAGTTCTAGCGGGGGCAGTGCGCAGTTCTTC
CASSSSGGSAQFF
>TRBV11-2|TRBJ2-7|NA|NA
TGTGCCAGCAGCTTGGTCGGGGAGCAGTACTTC
CASSLVGEQYF
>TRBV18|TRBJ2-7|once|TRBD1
TGTGCCAGCTCACCAAGACAGGGGGCGGTCTACGAGCAGTACTTC
CASSPRQGAVYEQYF
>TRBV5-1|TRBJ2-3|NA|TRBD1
TGCGCCAGCACCCGGGACAGGGGCCCAGATACGCAGTATTTT
CASTRDRGPDTQYF
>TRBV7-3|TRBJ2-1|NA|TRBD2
TGTGCCAGCAGCCCACTAGCGGGAACGGTTCTCAATGAGCAGTTCTTC
CASSPLAGTVLNEQFF
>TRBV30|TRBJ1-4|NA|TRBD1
TGTGCCTGGAGCCTCAGGGGGCGCGAAAAACTGTTTTTT
CAWSLRGREKLFF
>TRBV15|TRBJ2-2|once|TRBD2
TGTGCCACCAGCACCGGGGGGTCGAACACCGGGGAGCTGTTTTTT
CATSTGGSNTGELFF
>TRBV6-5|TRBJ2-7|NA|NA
TGTGCCAGCACCCCATCGGGGGAGCTCGAGCAGTACTTC
CASTPSGELEQYF
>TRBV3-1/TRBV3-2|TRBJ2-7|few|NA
TGTGCCAGCAGCCAAGATAAGGGGTCCAACGAGCAGTACTTC
CASSQDKGSNEQYF
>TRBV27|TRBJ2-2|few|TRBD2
TGTGCCAGCAGTAGGGACTACCGGCTCGAGTCCGGGGAGCTGTTTTTT
CASSRDYRLESGELFF
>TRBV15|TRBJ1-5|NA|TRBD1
TGTGCCACCAGCAGACCAAACAGGGGGCGAACCAATCAGCCCCAGCATTTT
CATSRPNRGRTNQPQHF
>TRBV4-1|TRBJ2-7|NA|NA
TGCGCCAGCAGCCACCCCTCCGGAAGGGGCCTCTCCTACGAGCAGTACTTC
CASSHPSGRGLSYEQYF
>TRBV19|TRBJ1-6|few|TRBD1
TGTGCCAGTAATCAGGGGGACAATTCACCCCTCCACTTT
CASNQGDNSPLHF
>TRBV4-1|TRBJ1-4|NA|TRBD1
TGCGCCAGCAGCCAAGATAGGGGACAGATTAATGAAAAACTGTTTTTT
CASSQDRGQINEKLFF
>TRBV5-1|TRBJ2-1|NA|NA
TGCGCCAGCAGCTTGTCGCTGAGTAGTTATAATGAGCAGTTCTTC
CASSLSLSSYNEQFF
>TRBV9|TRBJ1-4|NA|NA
TGTGCCAGCAGCTTACAGGGTACAACTAATGAAAAACTGTTTTTT
CASSLQGTTNEKLFF
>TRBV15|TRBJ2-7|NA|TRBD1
TGTGCCACCAGCGGCTGGGACAGGGGGTCCTACGAGCAGTACTTC
CATSGWDRGSYEQYF
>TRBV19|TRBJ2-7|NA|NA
TGTGCCAGTAGTATAGGTACGGTCCGATACGAGCAGTACTTC
CASSIGTVRYEQYF
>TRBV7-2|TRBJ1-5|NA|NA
TGTGCCAGCAGCACGACAGGTAGCAATCAGCCCCAGCATTTT
CASSTTGSNQPQHF
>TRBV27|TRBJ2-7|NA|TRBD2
TGTGCCAGCAGTTCCGGGACTAGCGGGAGGGTCCAGTACTTC
CASSSGTSGRVQYF
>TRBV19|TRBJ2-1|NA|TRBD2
TGTGCCAGTAGCCGAACGGGACTACGCACCTACAATGAGCAGTTCTTC
CASSRTGLRTYNEQFF